The source of this T cell receptor (beta chain) is a study of graft-versus-host responses after intestinal transplantation. About the study: Every transplant recipient was induced with anti-thymocyte globulin, then maintained on tacrolimus and steroids for roughly 3 years.

V was clipped by 0 bases and J by 5 bases, with 10 bases between them. Germline CDR1 is MNHNS and CDR2 is SASEGT. The CDR3 is 14 residues long. On this clone itself: The antigen is unknown.

Study outcomes and limitations: High graft-versus-host to host-versus-graft T cell clonal ratios marked allografts of patients with graft-donor macrochimerism.

Assay used: immunoSEQ multiplex PCR; TCRdb lists only in-frame clones, some missing. The table has under 150,000 clones, approximately 95% seen once. The clonotype was recovered from a human donor who received an intestinal transplant. The source was unstimulated CD4+ T cells sorted from spleen or lymph node cells, collected before intestinal transplant. The chain links TRBV6-1 to TRBJ2-5; no definite D call. The CDR3 loop reads CASSEAVSVETQYF. The CDR3 nucleotides are TGTGCCAGCAGTGAAGCGGTTTCAGTGGAGACCCAGTACTTC.